Included here is one T cell receptor beta chain sequence, with context. Its antigen remains undetermined. Base qualities are not provided; no much larger clone lies one nucleotide away. The germline V gene sets CDR1 to MDHEN and CDR2 to SYDVKM. The CDR3 sequence holds 14 residues, the cysteine and phenylalanine included. Kept here is only the CDR3 DNA, which spans 42 bases and is read in frame from base 1. Trimming takes 7 bases from V and 1 base from J, and the germline ends sit 12 bases apart. These data originate in a study of blood T cell repertoires in COVID-19 (TCRdb year 2020). As for the study more broadly: The collaborator samples originated in the United States, Italy and Spain and spanned the acute and convalescent phases of COVID-19. The prospective study material was composed of cDNA or gDNA derived from T cells, B-cell-depleted T cells, or PBMCs. Deeply sampled blood TCRbeta repertoires from subjects exposed to, actively infected with, or recovered from COVID-19 were included in the dataset. A freely available public database, intended as a resource for researchers studying the immune response to SARS-CoV-2, is where the repertoires were released. The samples were drawn from the first 160 participants of the ongoing ImmuneRACE study and from 950 to 1,500 subjects provided by 6 global collaborators. Nearly every sample came with metadata listing a de-identified subject ID, COVID-19 status, age in years and sex. HLA class I and class II types, where available, came from metadata supplied by the sample provider rather than from assay-based typing. Results the study describes overall, beyond this receptor: The quantity of clinical and demographic metadata differed by source and by participant and was supplied without curation.

Participants in the prospective study were aged roughly 18 to 95 years, lived in more than 20 United States geographic areas, and enrolled through a virtual design. To assign participants to cohorts, the prospective study relied on clinical history that participants themselves reported in a screening survey and a study questionnaire. Mobile phlebotomists in the prospective study collected whole blood, serum and a nasopharyngeal or oropharyngeal swab from every participant. Additional blood draws and questionnaires over an approximately two-month period could optionally be provided by prospective study participants. Before DNA extraction, blood samples from the prospective study were shipped at room temperature or frozen. TCRbeta CDR3 regions were amplified from genomic DNA using the immunoSEQ Assay, a bias-controlled multiplex PCR. On the study's bioinformatics: The number of nucleated cells in each sample was estimated from the amplification of reference gene primers within the assay. To quantify the absolute abundance of each unique TCRbeta CDR3 rearrangement, sequence reads were collapsed and filtered. For each sample, productive Simpson clonality was calculated by taking the square root of Simpson's diversity index across productive rearrangements. TCRdb provides this immuneACCESS table in a form limited to in-frame rearrangements. Some clones are lacking; in checked studies, under half of them reflect an unresolved V gene, and why the rest are absent is not known. That table gives V, J and clone size, and the DNA gave D and trimming. The sample table contains about 130,000 clones; only one count was recorded for under 90% of them. Together, the top ten hold more than 2% of the sample.

This TCR derives from a man aged 40-55 years with acute COVID-19. The sequencing input was PBMCs or T cells enriched from blood (not recorded which). The chain links TRBV28 with TRBJ2-3; the best D guess is TRBD2, with 7 bases matching. The CDR3 sequence is CASNRAGGTDTQYF. In nucleotide form, the sequence is TGTGCCAGCAACAGGGCGGGAGGCACAGATACGCAGTATTTT.